The 14 T cell receptor beta chains below all came from one sample that was sequenced in a study of cytomegalovirus exposure and HLA in healthy donors. PCR used 60 Vbeta primers and 13 Jbeta primers. This table comes from immunoSEQ multiplex PCR, and its TCRdb copy is limited to in-frame clones, with some not included. The sample lists about 130,000 clones; approximately 72% were seen once. Sequencing was performed on PBMCs. The source of these receptors is a human donor in good health.

A few counts support this clone. This rearrangement joins TRBV10-2 to TRBJ2-6; D not resolved. The CDR3 consists of 15 residues. V was trimmed by 6 bases and J by 0 bases, leaving 9 bases between them. The germline V gene has CDR1 WSHSY and CDR2 SAAADI. In DNA form, the CDR3 reads TGCGCCAGCAGGCCTAGTGGCTCTGGGGCCAACGTCCTGACTTTC. Amino acid sequence: CASRPSGSGANVLTF.

The table lists this clone with a few counts. J is TRBJ2-7 and V is TRBV13; possible D gene TRBD2, 6 bases. The germline gives CDR1 PRHDT, CDR2 FYEKMQ (reference sequence). V lost 5 bases and J lost 0, with 11 bases in between. This CDR3 spans 14 amino acids. The CDR3 protein is CASSRGLPSYEQYF. In DNA form, the CDR3 reads TGTGCCAGCAGCCGAGGACTACCCTCCTACGAGCAGTACTTC.

This rearrangement joins TRBV11-2 to TRBJ1-6; 7 bases align to TRBD1. The CDR3 loop spans 16 amino acids. Losses at the gene ends were 1 base for V and 9 bases for J; bases not matched to a gene: 9. From germline, CDR1 is SGHAT and CDR2 FQNNGV. CDR3 in amino acids: CASSLGGRGGRSPLHF. CDR3 bases: TGTGCCAGCAGCTTAGGGGGGAGAGGGGGCCGTTCACCCCTCCACTTT.

V is TRBV2 and J is TRBJ2-2; the D is unclear. V lost 4 bases, J lost 4 bases, and 7 bases lay in between. Germline-derived CDR1 and CDR2 are SNHLY and FYNNEI. CDR3 length: 13 residues. The CDR3: CASSGARTGELFF. The CDR3 DNA is TGTGCCAGCAGTGGGGCTCGCACCGGGGAGCTGTTTTTT.

The count of this clone is one. The chain joins TRBV5-1 to TRBJ2-2; 9 nucleotides align to TRBD2. The CDR3 spans 15 residues. Germline V CDR1 and CDR2: SGHRS, YFSETQ. After removal of 0 bases from V and 7 bases from J, the junction contained 4 bases not matched to a gene. In nucleotides, the CDR3 is TGCGCCAGCAGCTTGGATCCGACTAGCGGCGGGGAGCTGTTTTTT. This gives the protein CASSLDPTSGGELFF.

The chain links TRBV6-5 to TRBJ2-3, with a weak D call TRBD2 (7 bases). The germline V gene has CDR1 MNHEY and CDR2 SVGAGI. This CDR3 is 13 amino acids long. Between the trimmed V and J ends, which lost 6 bases and 4 bases, there was a span of 11 bases. The CDR3 is CASSLGGADTQYF. CDR3 sequence (DNA): TGTGCCAGCAGCCTAGGGGGGGCAGATACGCAGTATTTT.

This clone is a singleton in its sample. The V and J genes are TRBV11-2 and TRBJ2-7; TRBD1 matches at 8 bases. Germline loops: CDR1 SGHAT, CDR2 FQNNGV. With V trimmed by 0 bases and J by 9 bases, 4 bases remained unmatched. The CDR3 length is 13 residues. The CDR3 DNA is TGTGCCAGCAGCTTAGATTACGGGACAGGGCAGTACTTC. It translates to CASSLDYGTGQYF.

This sequence joins TRBV19 and TRBJ2-2; D not resolved. The CDR3 is 13 amino acids. Germline V gene sequence: CDR1 LNHDA, CDR2 SQIVND (reference sequence). With 4 bases removed from V and 1 base from J, the gap between germline ends came to 4 bases. CDR3 nucleotide sequence: TGTGCCAGTAGTAGACTGAACACCGGGGAGCTGTTTTTT. Translating it yields CASSRLNTGELFF. The full variable domain, rest sourced from reference TRBV19 and TRBJ2-2, is DGGITQSPKYLFRKEGQNVTLSCEQNLNHDAMYWYRQDPGQGLRLIYYSQIVNDFQKGDIAEGYSVSREKKESFPLTVTSAQKNPTAFYLCASSRLNTGELFFGEGSRLTVL.

The CDR3 nucleotides read TGTGCCAGCAGCTTCCTCCGACAGGGGAATATATACAATGAGCAGTTCTTC. It translates to CASSFLRQGNIYNEQFF. The rearrangement joins TRBV7-6 to TRBJ2-1; 8 nucleotides align to TRBD1. V dropped 3 bases and J dropped 4; count of bases not matched to a gene: 11. CDR3 length equals 17 residues. Germline V gene lookup returns CDR1 SGHVS and CDR2 FNYEAQ.

The rearrangement links TRBV9 to TRBJ2-5; 7 nucleotides agree with TRBD1. CDR1 and CDR2 (germline): SGDLS, YYNGEE. This CDR3 contains 14 residues. The J segment lost 1 base and the V segment lost 4 bases, leaving 4 bases of the junction unmatched. The CDR3 DNA reads TGTGCCAGCAGCTCAGGGACAGCCCAAGAGACCCAGTACTTC. Its protein product is CASSSGTAQETQYF.

This chain links TRBV5-1 with TRBJ1-4, with 9 bases that match TRBD1. After removal of 6 bases from V and 5 bases from J, the junction contained 8 bases not matched to a gene. Germline V CDR1 and CDR2: SGHRS, YFSETQ. This CDR3 has 15 residues. This CDR3 is CASNGQGRLNEKLFF. The CDR3 coding sequence is TGCGCCAGCAACGGACAGGGGCGGTTAAATGAAAAACTGTTTTTT.

The chain joins TRBV2 to TRBJ2-7; 10 bases are shared with TRBD2. Losses at the gene ends were 7 bases for V and 4 bases for J; bases not matched to a gene: 13. This CDR3 is built from 16 residues. CDR1 is SNHLY and CDR2 is FYNNEI in the germline V gene. For the CDR3, the DNA is TGTGCCAGCAAGGGGCTAGCGGGAGATACAAGTTACGAGCAGTACTTC. It is translated as CASKGLAGDTSYEQYF.

This chain uses TRBV7-2 with TRBJ1-1; D is possibly TRBD1 (5 bases). V lost 1 base, J lost 7 bases, and 10 bases lay in between. The length of the CDR3 is 13 residues. From germline, CDR1 is SGHTA and CDR2 FQGNSA. CDR3 residues: CASSLGGGSEAFF. The DNA for the CDR3 is TGTGCCAGCAGCTTAGGGGGGGGGAGTGAAGCTTTCTTT.

The chain employs TRBV2 and TRBJ2-1, with 7 positions matching TRBD2. In germline, CDR1 is SNHLY, CDR2 FYNNEI. This CDR3 contains 16 residues. The V segment lost 3 bases and the J segment 0 bases; nucleotides outside the gene matches: 5. The CDR3 region is CASSDGTGGSYNEQFF. The CDR3 DNA is TGTGCCAGCAGTGATGGGACGGGGGGCTCCTACAATGAGCAGTTCTTC.